The source of this T cell receptor beta chain is a study of PD-L1 blockade in urothelial cancer. The overall study: Of roughly 30 patients, around 26 were males with bladder-origin urothelial cancer. Before enrollment, 0 to 3 chemotherapy regimens had been given to patients. Blood analysis was done at 3 weeks (second dose) and 6 weeks after treatment began. General study points: When measured at 3 weeks, tumor-associated blood clones expanded more in durable-benefit patients.

Specified time point: pretreatment peripheral blood. Here immunoSEQ multiplex PCR was the method, and the copy in TCRdb shows in-frame clones only, minus some. The sample includes 45,000 to 50,000 clones, 79% of them seen just once. CDR3 length: 16 residues. In regard to this clone: Its antigen is undetermined.

This sequence originates from a man between 70 and 80 years old with urothelial cancer. The rearrangement links TRBV21-1 to TRBJ2-1; the table gives TRBD2 as D, unverified against the DNA. TRBV21-1 is reported as a pseudogene. The starting material was PBMCs, obtained around atezolizumab (anti-PD-L1) treatment. This chain's CDR3 is CASSKEVGGDFNEQFF. CDR3 in DNA: TGTGCCAGCAGCAAAGAAGTAGGCGGAGATTTCAATGAGCAGTTCTTC.